A single sample gave rise to the 14 T cell receptor beta chains below, sequenced in a study of early T cells in non-severe SARS-CoV-2 infection. MiXCR, applied by TCRdb to the 5' RACE reads, yields one record per CDR3 protein. This table holds some 45,000 distinct CDR3 sequences, 4% to 4.5% found once. The sequencing input was whole blood. The receptors come from an adult who was a healthcare worker with PCR-confirmed SARS-CoV-2 infection or an uninfected control (not recorded which).

In this sample, this clonotype turned up many times. V usage is TRBV5-4 and J usage is TRBJ1-5; D is unclear. The ends were cut back, 0 bases at V and 6 bases at J, with 7 bases in the middle. Germline V lookup: CDR1 SGHNT, CDR2 YYREEE (reference sequence). The CDR3 loop spans 13 amino acids. CDR3 bases: TGTGCCAGCAGCTTGGGGGTTGGTCAGCCCCAGCATTTT. Translated, it gives CASSLGVGQPQHF. Based on the CDR3 plus reference TRBV5-4 and TRBJ1-5, the full variable domain is ETGVTQSPTHLIKTRGQQVTLRCSSQSGHNTVSWYQQALGQGPQFIFQYYREEENGRGNFPPRFSGLQFPNYSSELNVNALELDDSALYLCASSLGVGQPQHFGDGTRLSIL.

In its sample, this clonotype was seen many times. CDR3 bases: TGTGCCAGCACCTGGACCTCCGGCACAGATACGCAGTATTTT. Translated, it gives CASTWTSGTDTQYF. The chain uses TRBV7-9 and TRBJ2-3; D is ambiguous. Trimming pared 7 bases from V and 1 base from J, leaving 12 bases between. This CDR3 is 14 amino acids long. CDR1 is SEHNR and CDR2 is FQNEAQ in the germline V gene (reference sequence).

There are many counts of this clonotype. V usage is TRBV2 and J usage is TRBJ1-1; the D gene is possibly TRBD1 (5 bases). V lost 10 bases, J lost 6 bases, and 15 bases lay in between. CDR3 length: 12 amino acids. Germline CDR1 SNHLY, CDR2 FYNNEI. In DNA, the CDR3 is TGTGCCACCCGCCGGGACGTCTCTGAAGCTTTCTTT. Its translation: CATRRDVSEAFF.

This clonotype has at least ten counts. The rearrangement links TRBV6-1 to TRBJ1-5; D unresolved. Germline CDR1 is MNHNS and CDR2 is SASEGT. The CDR3 runs 19 residues. Trimming took off 0 bases at V and 0 bases at J, with 18 bases between the two ends. This CDR3 is CASSEAGRLVLLSNQPQHF. The CDR3 DNA is TGTGCCAGCAGTGAAGCGGGGAGACTTGTATTGCTTAGCAATCAGCCCCAGCATTTT.

The chain combines TRBV7-9 with TRBJ1-1; 7 bases map to TRBD1. V was pared by 5 bases and J by 4 bases, with 7 bases of the junction left unmatched. CDR1 SEHNR and CDR2 FQNEAQ come from the germline V gene (reference sequence). This CDR3 is 14 amino acids long. For the CDR3, the DNA is TGTGCCAGCAGCACTTGGACAGGATCCACTGAAGCTTTCTTT. This translates into CASSTWTGSTEAFF.

Many counts were recorded for this clonotype. CDR3 region: CASSNPLAGVSPDTQYF. The CDR3 coding sequence is TGTGCCAGCAGCAATCCACTAGCGGGGGTGAGCCCAGATACGCAGTATTTT. The rearrangement joins TRBV7-9 to TRBJ2-3; 11 bases are shared with TRBD2. The CDR3 length is 17 residues. Germline values: CDR1 SEHNR, CDR2 FQNEAQ (reference sequence). V lost 5 bases to trimming and J lost 4 bases; unmatched junction nucleotides: 11. Filled out from reference TRBV7-9 and TRBJ2-3, the complete variable domain reads DTGVSQNPRHKITKRGQNVTFRCDPISEHNRLYWYRQTLGQGPEFLTYFQNEAQLEKSRLLSDRFSAERPKGSFSTLEIQRTEQGDSAMYLCASSNPLAGVSPDTQYFGPGTRLTVL.

Ten or more counts support this clonotype. This sequence joins TRBV11-2 and TRBJ2-1; D is unclear. The ends were cut back, 5 bases at V and 0 bases at J, with 5 bases in the middle. Germline V gene sequence: CDR1 SGHAT, CDR2 FQNNGV. The CDR3 consists of 13 residues. The CDR3 DNA is TGTGCCAGCAGCCCGCGCTCCTACAATGAGCAGTTCTTC. This sequence encodes CASSPRSYNEQFF.

This clonotype appeared many times. DNA of the CDR3: TGTGCCACCAGTCGGGCAGGTGGGTCTCGCGAGCAGTACTTC. Residues: CATSRAGGSREQYF. The rearrangement links TRBV24-1 to TRBJ2-7; D is uncertain. Germline CDR1 and CDR2: KGHDR and SFDVKD. Trimming removed 6 bases at V and 6 bases at J, with 17 bases between. The CDR3 contains 14 residues.

This clonotype occurred many times. A read error may account for a junction end that differs from germline. This chain uses TRBV7-7 with TRBJ2-5, with D possibly being TRBD1 (6 bases). Germline V CDR1 and CDR2: SSHAT, FNYEAQ (reference sequence). This CDR3 region has 15 residues. As DNA, the CDR3 is TGTGCTAGCAGCTTAGTGTTGGGGGCTAAAGAGACCCAGTACTTC. Protein sequence: CASSLVLGAKETQYF.

This clonotype was found many times. The V gene is TRBV20-1, the J gene TRBJ2-1, with TRBD1 matching over 9 bases. This CDR3 has 13 amino acids. Per germline, CDR1 DFQATT and CDR2 SNEGSKA (reference sequence). V gave up 8 bases and J gave up 7 bases; unmatched junction bases: 9. CDR3: CSPRTGVRNEQFF. The CDR3 bases are TGCAGTCCCCGGACAGGGGTTAGGAATGAGCAGTTCTTC.

This clonotype showed up many times. The rearrangement uses TRBV27 and TRBJ1-6; D gene ambiguous. The ends were cut back, 3 bases at V and 9 bases at J, with 9 bases in the middle. Germline CDR1 reads MNHEY; CDR2 reads SMNVEV (reference sequence). The CDR3 sequence is 13 residues long. The DNA for the CDR3 is TGTGCCAGCAGTTTTGGGATGACTTCACCCCTCCACTTT. It translates to CASSFGMTSPLHF.

This clonotype has a count of ten or more. The chain couples TRBV7-9 to TRBJ2-7; 9 bases map to TRBD1. The CDR3 length is 14 residues. Germline CDR1 SEHNR, CDR2 FQNEAQ (reference sequence). Trimming took 4 bases from V and 6 from J; bases not matched to a gene: 7. The DNA of the CDR3 is TGTGCCAGCAGCTACCGGGACAGGGTTTCCGAGCAGTACTTC. It codes for CASSYRDRVSEQYF.

This clonotype was detected ten times or more. This sequence joins TRBV5-1 and TRBJ1-4; D is unresolved. V was clipped by 4 bases and J by 3 bases, with 13 bases between them. Germline lookup yields CDR1 SGHRS and CDR2 YFSETQ. The CDR3 has 15 amino acids. CDR3 protein: CASSALTSANEKLFF. CDR3 nucleotide sequence: TGCGCCAGCAGCGCCCTGACTAGTGCTAATGAAAAACTGTTTTTT.

This clonotype was counted ten times or more. CDR3 residues: CASSLVSAGVLPGDYNEQFF. CDR3 nucleotides: TGTGCCAGCAGCTTAGTCTCGGCGGGAGTCTTACCGGGGGACTACAATGAGCAGTTCTTC. The chain recombines TRBV7-9 with TRBJ2-1; 7 nucleotides line up with TRBD2. CDR3 length: 20 amino acids. V was pared by 1 base and J by 3 bases, with 18 bases of the junction left unmatched. Germline-derived CDR1 and CDR2 are SEHNR and FQNEAQ (reference sequence). The full variable domain, with the rest looked up from reference TRBV7-9 and TRBJ2-1, is DTGVSQNPRHKITKRGQNVTFRCDPISEHNRLYWYRQTLGQGPEFLTYFQNEAQLEKSRLLSDRFSAERPKGSFSTLEIQRTEQGDSAMYLCASSLVSAGVLPGDYNEQFFGPGTRLTVL.